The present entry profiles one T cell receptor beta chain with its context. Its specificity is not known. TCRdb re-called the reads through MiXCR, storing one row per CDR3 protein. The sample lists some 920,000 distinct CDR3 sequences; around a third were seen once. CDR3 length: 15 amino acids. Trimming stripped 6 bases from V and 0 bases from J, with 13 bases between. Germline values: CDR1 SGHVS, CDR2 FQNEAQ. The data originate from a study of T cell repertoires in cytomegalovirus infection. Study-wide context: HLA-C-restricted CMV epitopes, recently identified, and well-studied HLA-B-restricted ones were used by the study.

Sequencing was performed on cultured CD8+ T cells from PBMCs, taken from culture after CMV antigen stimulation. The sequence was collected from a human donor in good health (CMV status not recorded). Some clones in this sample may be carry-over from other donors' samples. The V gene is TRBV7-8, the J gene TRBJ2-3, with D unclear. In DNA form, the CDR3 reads TGTGCCAGCAGGTTGAAAGCGTCTAGCACAGATACGCAGTATTTT. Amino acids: CASRLKASSTDTQYF.